The 30 T cell receptor beta chains below all came from one sample that was sequenced in a study of T cell repertoires in cytomegalovirus infection. Using its own MiXCR run on the reads, TCRdb lists one record per CDR3 protein. The top ten clones hold less than 3% of a sample with about 310,000 distinct CDR3 sequences, about 9.2% of them seen once. Sequencing used PBMCs. These receptors were collected from a human donor in good health (CMV status not recorded). Some clones in this sample may be carry-over from other donors' samples.

This clonotype came up many times. This rearrangement joins TRBV6-2 or TRBV6-3 to TRBJ2-2, with D unresolved. From germline, CDR1 is MNHEY and CDR2 SVGEGT. The V and J ends lost 5 bases and 4 bases respectively, with 11 bases between them. The CDR3 runs to 14 residues. In nucleotides, the CDR3 is TGTGCCAGCAGTGACCCCAGTTCCACCGGGGAGCTGTTTTTT. Amino acid sequence: CASSDPSSTGELFF.

This clonotype was counted many times. V gene TRBV7-2 combines with J gene TRBJ1-2; D gene uncertain. This CDR3 is 13 amino acids long. Germline V gene sequence: CDR1 SGHTA, CDR2 FQGNSA. Trimming cost V 5 bases and J 3 bases, with 10 bases left between them. The CDR3 DNA sequence: TGTGCCAGCAGCCTCTCTTATTACTATGGCTACACCTTC. Protein: CASSLSYYYGYTF.

Ten or more counts support this clonotype. The chain joins TRBV7-9 to TRBJ2-1; 12 bases are a match to TRBD1. Germline trimming cut 0 bases from V and 8 bases from J; bases unmatched to any gene: 8. CDR1 and CDR2 (germline): SEHNR, FQNEAQ (reference sequence). This CDR3 has 17 residues. CDR3 region: CASSLALRDRGRDEQFF. CDR3 DNA: TGTGCCAGCAGCTTAGCCCTCCGGGACAGGGGGCGTGATGAGCAGTTCTTC.

This clonotype occurred many times. Germline and junction disagree at one end, which may indicate a read error. The gene calls are TRBV29-1 and TRBJ1-4; D is undetermined. The CDR3 runs to 12 residues. Germline CDR1 SQVTM, CDR2 ANQGSEA. CDR3 coding DNA: TGCACCGTTCAGGCTACTAATGAAAAACTGTTTTTT. Protein sequence: CTVQATNEKLFF.

This clonotype was counted many times. The chain uses TRBV7-2 and TRBJ2-3, with a possible D match to TRBD2 (6 bases). Trimming left V 5 bases short and J 1 base short, with 13 bases between. The CDR3 runs to 15 residues. Germline CDR1 and CDR2: SGHTA and FQGNSA. CDR3 nucleotides: TGTGCCAGCAGCCCTAGCGCCCCCGGCACAGATACGCAGTATTTT. Translated: CASSPSAPGTDTQYF.

Many counts were recorded for this clonotype. The rearrangement joins TRBV20-1 to TRBJ1-1; no clear D gene. Germline V gene sequence: CDR1 DFQATT, CDR2 SNEGSKA (reference sequence). The CDR3 covers 13 residues. Trimming took 4 bases from V and 3 from J, leaving 12 bases between them. In DNA form, the CDR3 reads TGCAGTGCTAAGGCCCTAAGGGACACTGAAGCTTTCTTT. Its protein product is CSAKALRDTEAFF.

The rearrangement uses TRBV20-1 and TRBJ1-5; 11 bases are a match to TRBD1. After removal of 7 bases from V and 6 bases from J, the junction contained 5 bases not matched to a gene. Germline V gives CDR1 DFQATT, CDR2 SNEGSKA (reference sequence). This CDR3 has 13 amino acids. CDR3 coding DNA: TGCAGTGGGGGACAGGGGGTTAGTCAGCCCCAGCATTTT. Amino acids: CSGGQGVSQPQHF.

This clonotype was picked up a small number of times. The chain couples TRBV2 to TRBJ1-1, with D perhaps TRBD1 (6 bases). The CDR3 length is 14 residues. The germline CDR1 and CDR2 sequences are SNHLY and FYNNEI. Trimming shortened V by 3 bases and J by 4 bases, and 12 bases separated the two germline ends. The CDR3 loop is CASSDGGLVTEAFF. CDR3 in DNA: TGTGCCAGCAGTGATGGGGGGCTTGTCACTGAAGCTTTCTTT.

This clonotype occurred many times. J is TRBJ2-3 and V is TRBV7-2; possibly TRBD2 for D (6 bases). The germline V gene has CDR1 SGHTA and CDR2 FQGNSA. This CDR3 region has 13 residues. Trimming left V 9 bases short and J 2 bases short, with 12 bases between. CDR3 nucleotide sequence: TGTGCCAGTACTGGGGGGAACACAGATACGCAGTATTTT. It translates to CASTGGNTDTQYF.

Many counts were recorded for this clonotype. The chain couples TRBV5-4 to TRBJ1-1; D unresolved. The V end was cut by 6 bases, the J end by 1 base, with 13 bases between. The CDR3 covers 14 residues. Germline lookup yields CDR1 SGHNT and CDR2 YYREEE (reference sequence). Written as DNA, the CDR3 is TGTGCCAGCACCCCCGGACTGGGGAACACTGAAGCTTTCTTT. It specifies CASTPGLGNTEAFF.

This clonotype was seen more than once but under ten times. The chain recombines TRBV7-9 with TRBJ2-7, with 8 bases aligning to TRBD2. V lost 5 bases, J lost 4 bases, and 10 bases stayed unmatched. The CDR3 length is 15 residues. Per the germline V gene, CDR1 is SEHNR and CDR2 is FQNEAQ (reference sequence). CDR3 sequence: CASSPPGGEWYEQYF. The CDR3 coding sequence is TGTGCCAGCAGCCCTCCGGGGGGGGAATGGTACGAGCAGTACTTC.

This sequence joins TRBV7-9 and TRBJ2-1; the match to TRBD2 covers 10 bases. CDR3 size: 16 residues. Germline values: CDR1 SEHNR, CDR2 FQNEAQ (reference sequence). The V and J ends lost 1 base and 13 bases, in that order; junction bases with no gene match: 13. CDR3 sequence (DNA): TGTGCCAGCAGCTTAGATCGGCCTAGCGGGGGCCCTGAACAGTTCTTC. This gives the protein CASSLDRPSGGPEQFF.

This clonotype was found many times. This sequence joins TRBV7-6 and TRBJ1-5, with 7 bases aligning to TRBD1. Germline V gene data show CDR1 as SGHVS and CDR2 as FNYEAQ. The CDR3 is 14 amino acids. The CDR3 DNA is TGTGTCCCAGGGGGGCCCTATAGCAATCAGCCCCAGCATTTT. Translated, it gives CVPGGPYSNQPQHF.

This clonotype was seen ten or more times. The chain has TRBV20-1 and TRBJ2-6, with D possibly TRBD2 on 7 matching bases. In germline, CDR1 is DFQATT, CDR2 SNEGSKA (reference sequence). The CDR3 length is 16 residues. V gave up 0 bases and J gave up 0 bases, with 9 bases separating them. The CDR3 DNA reads as TGCAGTGCTAGAGAAGGGGGGGTCTCTGGGGCCAACGTCCTGACTTTC. Translation: CSAREGGVSGANVLTF.

This clonotype was seen at least ten times. The chain combines TRBV6-6 with TRBJ2-4, with D perhaps assigned TRBD1 or TRBD2 (5 bases each). In germline, CDR1 is MNHNY, CDR2 SVGAGI (reference sequence). The CDR3 runs 16 residues. V lost 2 bases to trimming and J lost 2 bases, with 13 bases between them. As DNA, the CDR3 is TGTGCCAGCAGTTACCTTGGGACGTTTACCAAAAACATTCAGTACTTC. Its protein is CASSYLGTFTKNIQYF.

The chain joins TRBV7-9 to TRBJ1-3; a weak D match, TRBD1 (6 bases). In germline, CDR1 is SEHNR, CDR2 FQNEAQ (reference sequence). CDR3 size: 15 residues. The ends were cut back, 4 bases at V and 0 bases at J, with 10 bases in the middle. CDR3 DNA sequence: TGTGCCAGCAGCTCCACAGGGAACTCTGGAAACACCATATATTTT. As protein: CASSSTGNSGNTIYF. Based on the CDR3 plus reference TRBV7-9 and TRBJ1-3, the full variable domain is DTGVSQNPRHKITKRGQNVTFRCDPISEHNRLYWYRQTLGQGPEFLTYFQNEAQLEKSRLLSDRFSAERPKGSFSTLEIQRTEQGDSAMYLCASSSTGNSGNTIYFGEGSWLTVV.

The V call is TRBV20-1, the J call TRBJ1-4, with TRBD1 identical over 10 bases. Germline assignment: CDR1 DFQATT and CDR2 SNEGSKA (reference sequence). The CDR3 runs 15 residues. The V segment lost 0 bases and the J segment 7 bases; nucleotides outside the gene matches: 5. CDR3 DNA: TGCAGTGCTAGAGATCGGGACAGGGGCGGTGAAAAACTGTTTTTT. The encoded protein is CSARDRDRGGEKLFF.

This clonotype was observed many times. This chain links TRBV12-3 or TRBV12-4 with TRBJ2-5; 8 bases match TRBD2. This CDR3 spans 16 amino acids. V was clipped by 6 bases and J by 4 bases; unmatched bases: 13. In DNA, the CDR3 is TGTGCCAGCAGCCTTACCAGCGGGAGAGCAATAGAGACCCAGTACTTC. Protein: CASSLTSGRAIETQYF.

This rearrangement joins TRBV3-1 to TRBJ2-2, with TRBD1 as a possible D gene (6 bases). The CDR3 is 16 amino acids. Trimming removed 4 bases from V and 5 bases from J, with 17 bases in between. CDR1 is LGHDT and CDR2 is YNNKEL in the germline V gene (reference sequence). CDR3 sequence reads: CASSPFGQRRTGELFF. CDR3 in DNA: TGTGCCAGCAGCCCCTTCGGACAGCGAAGGACCGGGGAGCTGTTTTTT.

This clonotype was counted a few times. CDR3 DNA: TGTGCCTGGAGTTTGGGGCCCAGGAACACTGAAGCTTTCTTT. Residues: CAWSLGPRNTEAFF. V and J are TRBV2 and TRBJ1-1; D might be TRBD1 (5 bases). Per germline, CDR1 SNHLY and CDR2 FYNNEI. Trimming took 11 bases from V and 1 from J, leaving 17 bases between them. The CDR3 length is 14 residues.

This clonotype was found many times. The rearrangement joins TRBV10-3 to TRBJ2-2; no reliable D call. V lost 7 bases and J lost 0, with 6 bases in between. The CDR3 is 13 amino acids. Germline assignment: CDR1 ENHRY and CDR2 SYGVKD. DNA of the CDR3: TGTGCCATCAAGGGCGCGAACACCGGGGAGCTGTTTTTT. Translating gives CAIKGANTGELFF.

This clonotype was counted ten times or more. The chain has TRBV27 and TRBJ2-1, with 10 nucleotides matching TRBD2. CDR3 length: 14 amino acids. The V and J ends lost 5 bases and 7 bases, in that order; junction bases with no gene match: 5. Germline CDR1 and CDR2: MNHEY and SMNVEV (reference sequence). The CDR3 reads CASSLAGVLNEQFF. Here the CDR3 DNA reads TGTGCCAGCAGTCTAGCGGGGGTGCTGAATGAGCAGTTCTTC.

The chain recombines TRBV9 with TRBJ1-4; 7 positions match TRBD1. V lost 2 bases to trimming and J lost 0 bases; unmatched junction nucleotides: 4. This CDR3 is 16 amino acids long. CDR1 is SGDLS and CDR2 is YYNGEE in the germline V gene. DNA of the CDR3: TGTGCCAGCAGCGTGCGACAGGGTCCAACTAATGAAAAACTGTTTTTT. Protein: CASSVRQGPTNEKLFF.

A note on this clonotype: A much more abundant neighbour one base away suggests this may be a read error. J is TRBJ1-4 and V is TRBV12-3 or TRBV12-4, with a weak D call TRBD1 (5 bases). This CDR3 comprises 12 residues. The CDR3 loop reads CASSLGGRELIF. The CDR3 DNA sequence: TGTGCCAGCAGTCTCGGGGGTAGGGAACTGATTTTT.

V gene TRBV6-6 combines with J gene TRBJ2-7; 8 bases align to TRBD1. CDR1 and CDR2 (germline): MNHNY, SVGAGI (reference sequence). Trimming cost V 5 bases and J 4 bases; bases outside gene matches: 22. The CDR3 spans 19 residues. The CDR3 nucleotides read TGTGCCAGCAGTGATCCCAGGACAGGGATCCTACCTGCCGGGTACGAGCAGTACTTC. Amino acids: CASSDPRTGILPAGYEQYF.

The rearrangement links TRBV2 to TRBJ1-5; TRBD1 agrees at 8 bases. In germline, CDR1 is SNHLY, CDR2 FYNNEI. This CDR3 comprises 16 residues. V shed 4 bases, J shed 6 bases, and the junction held 11 bases outside the gene matches. This CDR3 is CASSVPDRALGQPQHF. The CDR3 nucleotides are TGTGCCAGCAGTGTACCGGACAGGGCGCTCGGTCAGCCCCAGCATTTT.

This clonotype was seen many times. The rearrangement uses TRBV20-1 and TRBJ2-5; D is ambiguous. CDR1 DFQATT and CDR2 SNEGSKA come from the germline V gene (reference sequence). The CDR3 length is 10 residues. V lost 4 bases and J lost 5, with 5 bases in between. The CDR3: CSATRETQYF. In DNA, the CDR3 is TGCAGTGCTACCCGGGAGACCCAGTACTTC.

This clonotype appeared many times. The genes are TRBV7-2 and TRBJ2-3; D is perhaps TRBD1 or TRBD2 (6 bases each). The CDR3 has 15 residues. CDR1 and CDR2 from the germline V gene are SGHTA and FQGNSA. V was trimmed by 1 base and J by 3 bases, leaving 11 bases between them. The CDR3 bases are TGTGCCAGCAGCTTAGGTGGGGGGCTGACAGATACGCAGTATTTT. It is translated as CASSLGGGLTDTQYF.

There are many counts of this clonotype. The chain employs TRBV5-5 and TRBJ1-1, with 9 bases aligning to TRBD1. CDR1 and CDR2 (germline): SGHKS, YYEKEE (reference sequence). The CDR3 runs 13 residues. Germline trimming cut 7 bases from V and 5 bases from J; bases unmatched to any gene: 6. The CDR3 protein is CASLDRGDTEAFF. CDR3 coding DNA: TGTGCCAGCTTGGACAGGGGAGATACTGAAGCTTTCTTT.

This clonotype was observed many times. V gene TRBV5-1 combines with J gene TRBJ1-2, with 9 bases identical to TRBD1. Looked up from germline, CDR1 is SGHRS and CDR2 is YFSETQ. The CDR3 is made up of 14 amino acids. V shed 0 bases and J 8 bases; nucleotides not matched to a gene: 5. CDR3 amino acids: CASSLEGQGSGYTF. The CDR3 DNA follows: TGCGCCAGCAGCTTGGAAGGACAGGGGAGCGGCTACACCTTC. Together with reference TRBV5-1 and TRBJ1-2, the CDR3 gives the full variable domain: KAGVTQTPRYLIKTRGQQVTLSCSPISGHRSVSWYQQTPGQGLQFLFEYFSETQRNKGNFPGRFSGRQFSNSRSEMNVSTLELGDSALYLCASSLEGQGSGYTFGSGTRLTVV.